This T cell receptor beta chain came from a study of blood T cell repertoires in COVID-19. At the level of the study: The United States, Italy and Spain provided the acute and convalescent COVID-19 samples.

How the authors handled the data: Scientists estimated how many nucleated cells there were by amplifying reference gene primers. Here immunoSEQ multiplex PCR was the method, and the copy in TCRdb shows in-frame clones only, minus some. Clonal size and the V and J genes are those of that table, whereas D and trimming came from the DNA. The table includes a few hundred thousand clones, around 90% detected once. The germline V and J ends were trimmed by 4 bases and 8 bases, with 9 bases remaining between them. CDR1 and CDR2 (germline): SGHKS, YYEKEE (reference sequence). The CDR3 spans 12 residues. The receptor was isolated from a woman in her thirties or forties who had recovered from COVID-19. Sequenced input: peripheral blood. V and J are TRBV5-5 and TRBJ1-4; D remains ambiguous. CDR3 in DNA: TGTGCCAGCAGCCCACCGGGGGAAAAACTGTTTTTT. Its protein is CASSPPGEKLFF.